The 5 T cell receptor beta chains below come from one sample, sequenced in a study of T cells after yellow fever vaccination. TCRdb re-called the 5' RACE reads with MiXCR, one entry per CDR3 protein. This sample carries 110,000 to 150,000 distinct CDR3 sequences, around 6.3% of them seen once, and the ten largest clones take more than 0.55%. The material was CD4+ T cells sorted from PBMCs, obtained 10 days after the yellow fever booster vaccination. The receptors stem from a man aged 30-40 years who received the YFV17D yellow fever vaccine.

This clonotype has just a few counts. The CDR3 DNA reads as TGTGCCAGCAGCCCACCCGGGGCCTCCTACAATGAGCAGTTCTTC. The encoded protein is CASSPPGASYNEQFF. The V call is TRBV7-9, the J call TRBJ2-1; D may be TRBD1 or TRBD2 (5 bases each). V was clipped by 5 bases and J by 0 bases, with 11 bases between them. The CDR3 contains 15 residues. Per the germline V gene, CDR1 is SEHNR and CDR2 is FQNEAQ (reference sequence).

In its sample, this clonotype was seen many times. The chain couples TRBV7-2 to TRBJ2-2; D gene ambiguous. Germline V gene data show CDR1 as SGHTA and CDR2 as FQGNSA. Trimming shortened V by 5 bases and J by 8 bases, and 18 bases separated the two germline ends. The CDR3 is 15 residues long. The DNA for the CDR3 is TGTGCCAGCAGCGGAGACCTGAAGACGGCGGGGGAGCTGTTTTTT. It encodes CASSGDLKTAGELFF.

This clonotype was counted ten times or more. This chain links TRBV7-2 with TRBJ2-1; the D gene is possibly TRBD2 (6 bases). Trimming took off 1 base at V and 7 bases at J, with 14 bases between the two ends. Germline CDR1 is SGHTA and CDR2 is FQGNSA. This CDR3 contains 15 residues. The CDR3 bases are TGTGCCAGCAGCTTAGAATGGCTAGCGCGGAATGAGCAGTTCTTC. This gives the protein CASSLEWLARNEQFF. The whole variable domain, filled in from reference TRBV7-2 and TRBJ2-1, reads GAGVSQSPSNKVTEKGKDVELRCDPISGHTALYWYRQSLGQGLEFLIYFQGNSAPDKSGLPSDRFSAERTGGSVSTLTIQRTQQEDSAVYLCASSLEWLARNEQFFGPGTRLTVL.

This clonotype was counted many times. This chain joins TRBV20-1 and TRBJ2-1; TRBD2 matches 7 bases. The ends lost 3 bases at V and 3 bases at J; junction bases unmatched: 11. This CDR3 has 16 amino acids. CDR1 DFQATT and CDR2 SNEGSKA come from the germline V gene (reference sequence). CDR3 coding DNA: TGCAGTGCTAGTACATATCTAGCGGTCAACTACAATGAGCAGTTCTTC. This sequence encodes CSASTYLAVNYNEQFF.

At least ten counts were recorded for this clonotype. The V call is TRBV20-1, the J call TRBJ2-2; either TRBD1 or TRBD2 may fit D (6 bases each). CDR1 is DFQATT and CDR2 is SNEGSKA in the germline V gene (reference sequence). V dropped 4 bases and J dropped 6 bases, with 15 bases sitting between them. The CDR3 contains 14 residues. The CDR3 reads CSATDRGRAGELFF. CDR3 in DNA: TGCAGTGCTACCGACCGGGGGCGCGCCGGGGAGCTGTTTTTT.